A single sample is the source of the 9 T cell receptor beta chains below, sequenced in a study of blood T cell repertoires in COVID-19. Only in-frame clones appear in the TCRdb table, and some are missing; sequencing was by immunoSEQ multiplex PCR. The sample holds about 490,000 clones; roughly 88% are singletons and the top ten take approximately 2.9%. Material for sequencing was peripheral blood. Every receptor here comes from a human donor in a cohort sampled during active COVID-19.

Many counts were recorded for this clone. The chain has TRBV5-8 and TRBJ1-5; TRBD1 is a possible D gene (5 bases). The germline V gene has CDR1 SGHTS and CDR2 YDEGEE. Trimming removed 4 bases at V and 1 base at J, with 15 bases between. The CDR3 is 16 residues long. The CDR3, as DNA: TGTGCCAGCAGCCCCCAGGGTTTAACGAGCAATCAGCCCCAGCATTTT. The encoded protein is CASSPQGLTSNQPQHF.

The chain is built from TRBV2 and TRBJ2-1; weak D call: TRBD2 (5 bases). Germline-derived CDR1 and CDR2 are SNHLY and FYNNEI. Trimming pared 0 bases from V and 4 bases from J, leaving 10 bases between. The CDR3 is 15 amino acids. This CDR3 is CASSEALRRYNEQFF. CDR3 sequence (DNA): TGTGCCAGCAGTGAAGCGCTTAGGAGGTACAATGAGCAGTTCTTC.

This chain uses TRBV3-1 (or the pseudogene TRBV3-2) with TRBJ2-5, with 9 nucleotides matching TRBD1. This CDR3 region has 15 residues. The ends lost 5 bases at V and 5 bases at J; junction bases unmatched: 9. Per germline, CDR1 LGHDT and CDR2 YNNKEL (reference sequence). CDR3 sequence (DNA): TGTGCCAGCAGCTCAACAGGGGGCGCCTCCGAGACCCAGTACTTC. It yields the protein CASSSTGGASETQYF.

The count of this clone is one. This sample includes further DNA sequences coding for the same CDR3. This chain joins TRBV7-9 and TRBJ1-1; D is unclear. CDR1 and CDR2 from the germline V gene are SEHNR and FQNEAQ (reference sequence). The CDR3 spans 14 residues. V was clipped by 1 base and J by 1 base, with 7 bases between them. The CDR3 loop is CASSLGTENTEAFF. The CDR3, as DNA: TGTGCCAGCAGCTTAGGGACTGAGAACACTGAAGCTTTCTTT. The entire variable domain, with the rest obtained from reference TRBV7-9 and TRBJ1-1, is as follows: DTGVSQNPRHKITKRGQNVTFRCDPISEHNRLYWYRQTLGQGPEFLTYFQNEAQLEKSRLLSDRFSAERPKGSFSTLEIQRTEQGDSAMYLCASSLGTENTEAFFGQGTRLTVV.

This clone was seen more than once but under ten times. The chain employs TRBV5-8 and TRBJ1-2, with D perhaps matching TRBD1 (6 bases). Germline V gene data show CDR1 as SGHTS and CDR2 as YDEGEE. The CDR3 spans 13 residues. V was trimmed by 5 bases and J by 4 bases, leaving 12 bases between them. In DNA form, the CDR3 reads TGTGCCAGCAGTTACAGGGTTTCCTATGGCTACACCTTC. It yields the protein CASSYRVSYGYTF.

The chain carries TRBV7-2 and TRBJ2-2; D might be TRBD1 (7 bases). The CDR3 totals 14 residues. V dropped 8 bases and J dropped 2 bases, with 12 bases sitting between them. The germline gives CDR1 SGHTA, CDR2 FQGNSA. The CDR3 loop reads CASAGQINTGELFF. CDR3 coding DNA: TGTGCCAGCGCGGGACAGATAAACACCGGGGAGCTGTTTTTT.

There are a few counts of this clone. The rearrangement links TRBV7-2 to TRBJ2-5, with D possibly TRBD2 on 6 matching bases. Looked up from germline, CDR1 is SGHTA and CDR2 is FQGNSA. This CDR3 is 14 amino acids long. Trimming took off 8 bases at V and 5 bases at J, with 18 bases between the two ends. CDR3 in DNA: TGTGCCAGCTCCCCTTTGGACTATCCGGAGACCCAGTACTTC. Amino acids: CASSPLDYPETQYF. The full variable domain, its missing parts supplied by reference TRBV7-2 and TRBJ2-5, is GAGVSQSPSNKVTEKGKDVELRCDPISGHTALYWYRQSLGQGLEFLIYFQGNSAPDKSGLPSDRFSAERTGGSVSTLTIQRTQQEDSAVYLCASSPLDYPETQYFGPGTRLLVL.

The chain has TRBV7-2 and TRBJ2-7, with 9 positions matching TRBD1. Germline-derived CDR1 and CDR2 are SGHTA and FQGNSA. The ends lost 5 bases at V and 6 bases at J; junction bases unmatched: 14. The CDR3 runs to 16 residues. CDR3 in DNA: TGTGCCAGCAGCCAGAAGGCCGGGACAGGGTTAGGCGAGCAGTACTTC. It specifies CASSQKAGTGLGEQYF.

The chain has TRBV12-3 or TRBV12-4 and TRBJ2-2, with 7 bases that match TRBD1. The CDR3 loop spans 13 amino acids. V lost 5 bases and J lost 7; bases outside the gene matches: 4. CDR3 DNA: TGTGCCAGCAGTCAGACAGGGTTCGGGGAGCTGTTTTTT. Amino acids: CASSQTGFGELFF.